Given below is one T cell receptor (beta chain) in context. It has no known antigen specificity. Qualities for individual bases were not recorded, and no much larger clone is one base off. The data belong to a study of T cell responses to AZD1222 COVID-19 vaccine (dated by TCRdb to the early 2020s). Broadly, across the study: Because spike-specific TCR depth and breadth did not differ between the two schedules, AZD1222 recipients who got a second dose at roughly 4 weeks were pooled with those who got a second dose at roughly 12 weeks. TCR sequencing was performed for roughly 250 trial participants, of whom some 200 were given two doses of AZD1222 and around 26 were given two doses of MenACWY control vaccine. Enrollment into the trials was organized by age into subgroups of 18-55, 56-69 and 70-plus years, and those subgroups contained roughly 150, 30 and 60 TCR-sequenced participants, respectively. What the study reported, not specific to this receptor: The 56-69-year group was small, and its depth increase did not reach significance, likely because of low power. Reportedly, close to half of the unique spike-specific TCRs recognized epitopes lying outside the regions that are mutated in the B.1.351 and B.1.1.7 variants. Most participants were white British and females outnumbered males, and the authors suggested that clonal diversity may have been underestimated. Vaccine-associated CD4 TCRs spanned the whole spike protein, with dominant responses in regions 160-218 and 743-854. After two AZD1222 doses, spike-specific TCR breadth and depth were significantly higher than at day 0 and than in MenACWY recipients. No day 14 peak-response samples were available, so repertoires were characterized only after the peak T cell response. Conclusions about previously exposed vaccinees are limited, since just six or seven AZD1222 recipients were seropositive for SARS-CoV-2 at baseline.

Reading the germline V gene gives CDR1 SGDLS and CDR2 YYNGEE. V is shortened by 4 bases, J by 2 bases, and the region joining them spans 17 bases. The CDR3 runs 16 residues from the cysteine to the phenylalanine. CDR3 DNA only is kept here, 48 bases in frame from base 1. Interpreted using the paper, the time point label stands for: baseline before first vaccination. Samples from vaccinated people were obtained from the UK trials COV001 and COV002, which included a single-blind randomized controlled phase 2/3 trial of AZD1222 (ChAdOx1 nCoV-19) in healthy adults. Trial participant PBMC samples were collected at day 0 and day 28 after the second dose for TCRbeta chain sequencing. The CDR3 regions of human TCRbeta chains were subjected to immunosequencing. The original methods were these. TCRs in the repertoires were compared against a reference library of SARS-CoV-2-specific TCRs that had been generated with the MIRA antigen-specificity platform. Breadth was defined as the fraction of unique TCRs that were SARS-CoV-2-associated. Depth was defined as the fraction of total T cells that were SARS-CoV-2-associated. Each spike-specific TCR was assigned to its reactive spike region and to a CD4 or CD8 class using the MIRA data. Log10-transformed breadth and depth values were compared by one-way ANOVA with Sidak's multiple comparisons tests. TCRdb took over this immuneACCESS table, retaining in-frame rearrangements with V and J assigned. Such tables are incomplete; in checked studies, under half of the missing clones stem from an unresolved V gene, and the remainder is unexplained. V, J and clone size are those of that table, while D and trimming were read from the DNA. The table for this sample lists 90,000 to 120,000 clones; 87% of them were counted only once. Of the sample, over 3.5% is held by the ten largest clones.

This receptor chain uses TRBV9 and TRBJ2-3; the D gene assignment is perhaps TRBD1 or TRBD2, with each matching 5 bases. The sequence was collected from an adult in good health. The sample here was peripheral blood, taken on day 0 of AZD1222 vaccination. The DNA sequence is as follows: TGTGCCAGCAGCAGGGACGGGGATCCCTTCACAGATACGCAGTATTTT. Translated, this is CASSRDGDPFTDTQYF.